The clone carrying this T cell receptor (beta chain) was counted between two and nine times. The sample is drawn from a study of T-cell reconstitution after alpha-beta-depleted transplantation in children. This sample's TCRbeta library carried unique molecular identifier barcodes. TCRdb redid the calling of the PCR reads with MiXCR, one entry per CDR3 protein. Of fewer than 400,000 distinct CDR3 sequences detected, about 20% appear once; the ten largest clones hold around 4%. V was clipped by 5 bases and J by 9 bases, with 8 bases between them. Germline-derived CDR1 and CDR2 are SGHTA and FQGNSA. This CDR3 region has 11 residues.

V gene TRBV7-2 combines with J gene TRBJ2-1, with D unclear. The source of this sequence is a human donor who donated a stem cell graft to a child with acute myeloid leukemia. This sample comprised PBMCs from the stem cell graft donor, obtained from the stem cell graft. CDR3 nucleotide sequence: TGTGCCAGCAGCGTAACAAGTGAGCAGTTCTTC. It codes for CASSVTSEQFF.